The 2 T cell receptor beta chains below were found in one sample sequenced in a study of T cell responses to AZD1222 COVID-19 vaccine. Method: immunoSEQ multiplex PCR; TCRdb's copy keeps in-frame clones and lacks some. The sample records under 95,000 clones, about nine tenths being singletons. The sample was peripheral blood, taken 28 days after the second AZD1222 dose. The receptor source for this set is an adult who received the AZD1222 COVID-19 vaccine.

The gene calls are TRBV7-3 and TRBJ2-1; perhaps D is TRBD1 or TRBD2 (5 bases each). Germline lookup yields CDR1 SGHTA and CDR2 FQGTGA. V lost 4 bases, J lost 8 bases, and 15 bases lay in between. The CDR3 loop spans 14 amino acids. CDR3 sequence (DNA): TGTGCCAGCAGCTCCATCGAGGGGCCCTATGAGCAGTTCTTC. Translating it yields CASSSIEGPYEQFF.

CDR3 sequence reads: CASSQGKGNNTGELFF. Written as DNA, the CDR3 is TGTGCCAGCAGCCAAGGAAAAGGGAATAACACCGGGGAGCTGTTTTTT. V usage is TRBV3-1 (or the pseudogene TRBV3-2) and J usage is TRBJ2-2; D unresolved. Per the germline V gene, CDR1 is LGHDT and CDR2 is YNNKEL (reference sequence). The CDR3 is 16 residues long. V lost 1 base and J lost 2, with 11 bases in between.